This paragraph reports one T cell receptor (beta chain). This clone was observed a single time. Its antigen is unknown. Base quality data are lacking; no much larger clone is found one base away. Receptors were amplified or captured by the immunoSEQ multiplex PCR assay. The hsTCRB Kit was used according to the manufacturer's protocol to amplify rearranged TCR beta chain sequences. TCRB libraries were sequenced on an Illumina MiSeq. Per the original workflow: The proprietary platform of the kit vendor was used for demultiplexing, trimming and gene mapping. The table was pulled from immuneACCESS by TCRdb, which kept in-frame rearrangements only. Such tables lose some clones; where checked, under half of the loss comes from unresolved V genes, and the rest has no known cause. V and J calls and clone size are copied from that table; D and trimming were computed from the DNA. The table for this sample lists about 43,000 clones; roughly 83% of them were counted only once. Of the sample, over 2% falls within the top ten clones.

The data derive from a study of a mutant IDH1 vaccine in newly diagnosed glioma (dated by TCRdb to the early 2020s). Regarding the complete study: Across visits V03 through V10, patients got a total of eight vaccinations, given in weeks 1, 3, 5, 7, 11, 15, 19 and 23. Vaccination began 4-6 weeks after radiotherapy alone, or alongside temozolomide cycles in the chemotherapy-containing groups. Peripheral blood was collected at six visits: V03 (baseline), V05, V07, V10, V12 and V13. The approximately 32 treated patients were 62.5% male and around 40% female, with a mean age of around 40 years. Longitudinal TCRB deep sequencing was performed for about two dozen treated patients wherever samples were available for exploratory analyses. Before enrollment, most patients had been given radiochemotherapy with temozolomide as standard therapy, while the rest had received either radiotherapy alone or temozolomide alone. The research as a whole found: Pseudoprogression seemed to be unrelated to changes in the top peripheral T cell clonotypes found by TCRB sequencing. Immune responses induced by the vaccine were seen in more than 85% of patients across multiple MHC alleles. Availability determined which PBMC samples were chosen for TCRB deep sequencing. It was noted by the authors that analyses of patient blood samples could not be reproduced owing to sample limitations.

The CDR3 starts with the cysteine, ends with the phenylalanine, and has 15 residues. Kept here is only the CDR3 DNA, which spans 45 bases and is read in frame from base 1. Compared with germline, V lacks 4 bases and J lacks 2 bases; bases without a gene match: 4. The germline V gene (reference sequence) gives CDR1 as MNHNY and CDR2 as SVGAGI. In the paper's terms, the time point label means: week 23, last vaccination. A 20-mer mutant IDH1 peptide at 300 micrograms in Montanide made up each vaccine dose, which was injected subcutaneously together with topical imiquimod. Donors had newly diagnosed WHO grade 3 or 4 IDH1-mutant astrocytomas with loss of nuclear ATRX. The samples were drawn from NOA16, a multicentre, single-arm, open-label phase I trial in Germany that tested a mutant IDH1 peptide vaccine in humans for the first time. Genomic DNA for TCRB sequencing was isolated from EDTA blood with the DNeasy Blood and Tissue Kit.

The source material was PBMCs, sampled from a glioma patient whose treatment included an IDH1 peptide vaccine. The receptor comes from a young woman with glioma. Some clones in this sample may be carry-over from other donors' samples. The chain is encoded by TRBV6-6 joined to TRBJ2-7, with 11 middle bases fitting TRBD1. The DNA reads TGTGCCAGCAGTTTGGTGGGACAGGGGGCCTACGAGCAGTACTTC. This gives the protein CASSLVGQGAYEQYF.